Sequencing of this TCR beta chain was carried out in a study of identical twins. Broader study findings: Models came in too low on out-of-frame TCR alpha sharing in monozygotic twins.

Template switching supplied a universal primer site; unique molecular identifiers were carried on the cDNA. TCRdb re-called the 5' RACE reads through MiXCR, storing one row per CDR3 protein. The sample has 300,000 to 400,000 distinct CDR3 sequences, 12% seen once. In regard to this clonotype: The target antigen is unknown.

These data also formed part of another study, on yellow fever vaccine responses in identical twins.

Sequences were obtained from CD8+ T cells sorted from blood. This receptor was taken from a woman aged 18-35 years in good health.

The CDR3 reads CASSKTSGGQETQYF. CDR3 nucleotide sequence: TGCGCCAGCAGTAAGACTAGCGGGGGGCAAGAGACCCAGTACTTC. The V call is TRBV10-1, the J call TRBJ2-5, with 13 positions matching TRBD2. The CDR3 runs to 15 residues. V was clipped by 5 bases and J by 2 bases; unmatched bases: 2. In germline, CDR1 is WNHNN, CDR2 SYGVQD (reference sequence).